One sample yielded the 5 T cell receptor beta chains listed below, sequenced in a study of response to subunit inactivated influenza vaccine. One entry per CDR3 protein results from TCRdb running MiXCR on the RT-PCR reads. This table holds 500,000 or so distinct CDR3 sequences, about 17% found once. The material sequenced was CD4+ T cells sorted from PBMCs, taken less than 30 months after vaccination. Receptors originate from a man aged 45 to 70 who received an inactivated influenza vaccine.

The chain employs TRBV10-3 and TRBJ1-2; 9 bases fit TRBD1. The germline gives CDR1 ENHRY, CDR2 SYGVKD. This CDR3 has 13 residues. After removal of 9 bases from V and 4 bases from J, the junction contained 6 bases not matched to a gene. The CDR3 sequence: CAITGGAGYGYTF. The CDR3 DNA follows: TGTGCCATAACAGGGGGCGCGGGCTATGGCTACACCTTC.

This clonotype was counted between two and nine times. The gene calls are TRBV7-9 and TRBJ2-5; TRBD2 agrees at 7 bases. The V and J ends lost 2 bases and 6 bases, in that order; junction bases with no gene match: 12. CDR1 and CDR2 from the germline V gene are SEHNR and FQNEAQ (reference sequence). The CDR3 extends over 16 amino acids. CDR3 loop: CASSLLTSRDLQTQYF. The CDR3 DNA follows: TGTGCCAGCAGCTTATTGACTAGCAGGGACTTACAGACCCAGTACTTC. Full variable domain (remainder filled in from reference TRBV7-9 and TRBJ2-5): DTGVSQNPRHKITKRGQNVTFRCDPISEHNRLYWYRQTLGQGPEFLTYFQNEAQLEKSRLLSDRFSAERPKGSFSTLEIQRTEQGDSAMYLCASSLLTSRDLQTQYFGPGTRLLVL.

J is TRBJ2-1 and V is TRBV20-1; 8 bases are a match to TRBD2. The CDR3 consists of 15 residues. Germline CDR1 is DFQATT and CDR2 is SNEGSKA (reference sequence). With 6 bases clipped from V and 6 bases from J, the junction kept 13 bases outside the gene matches. CDR3: CSARRASGSRNEQFF. The CDR3 DNA sequence: TGCAGTGCCCGCCGGGCCAGCGGGAGCCGCAATGAGCAGTTCTTC.

This clonotype was seen at least ten times. Written as DNA, the CDR3 is TGTGCCAGCGCTCCGCGGGAGTCCTACAATGAGCAGTTCTTC. It codes for CASAPRESYNEQFF. This chain uses TRBV7-9 with TRBJ2-1; 7 nucleotides line up with TRBD2. This CDR3 contains 14 residues. Germline V lookup: CDR1 SEHNR, CDR2 FQNEAQ (reference sequence). With 8 bases clipped from V and 1 base from J, the junction kept 5 bases outside the gene matches.

This rearrangement joins TRBV29-1 to TRBJ2-2; D ambiguous. The CDR3 has 13 amino acids. Germline CDR1 is SQVTM and CDR2 is ANQGSEA. V was clipped by 4 bases and J by 6 bases, with 12 bases between them. The CDR3 region has the DNA TGCAGCGTTGGGGGTGTGTATTCCGGGGAGCTGTTTTTT. It specifies CSVGGVYSGELFF.